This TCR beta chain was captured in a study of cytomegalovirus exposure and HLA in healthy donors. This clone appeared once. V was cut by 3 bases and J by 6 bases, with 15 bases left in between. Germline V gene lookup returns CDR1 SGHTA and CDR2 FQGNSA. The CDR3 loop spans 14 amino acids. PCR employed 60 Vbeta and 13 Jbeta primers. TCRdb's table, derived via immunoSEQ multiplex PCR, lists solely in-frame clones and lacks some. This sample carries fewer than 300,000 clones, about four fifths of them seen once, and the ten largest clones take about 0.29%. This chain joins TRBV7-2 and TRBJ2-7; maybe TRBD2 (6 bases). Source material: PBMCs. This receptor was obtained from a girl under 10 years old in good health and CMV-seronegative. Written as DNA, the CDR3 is TGTGCCAGCAGCTTCCCCTCATTCGGGGGCGAGCAGTACTTC. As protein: CASSFPSFGGEQYF. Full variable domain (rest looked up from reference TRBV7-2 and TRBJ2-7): GAGVSQSPSNKVTEKGKDVELRCDPISGHTALYWYRQSLGQGLEFLIYFQGNSAPDKSGLPSDRFSAERTGGSVSTLTIQRTQQEDSAVYLCASSFPSFGGEQYFGPGTRLTVT.